Reported below is one T cell receptor beta chain. This entry belongs to a study of blood T cell repertoires in COVID-19. TCRdb's copy holds only in-frame clones and misses some; the assay was immunoSEQ multiplex PCR. The sample includes a few hundred thousand clones, 80% to 85% of them seen just once. The germline gives CDR1 SEHNR, CDR2 FQNEAQ (reference sequence). There are 14 residues in the CDR3. V shed 5 bases and J 5 bases; nucleotides not matched to a gene: 7. Cohort 3 recovery required two negative PCRs, clearance, or symptom resolution. This rearrangement joins TRBV7-9 to TRBJ2-3; 7 nucleotides agree with TRBD1. The sequencing input was PBMCs or T cells enriched from blood (not recorded which). This clonotype was sampled from a woman in her thirties or forties who had recovered from COVID-19. CDR3 DNA: TGTGCCAGCAGCGCGCAGGGGGTTGGAGATACGCAGTATTTT. Its protein is CASSAQGVGDTQYF.